A selection of T cell receptor beta chains follows, all from one sample in a study of tumor-infiltrating lymphocytes in primary liver carcinoma. One entry per CDR3 protein results from TCRdb running MiXCR on the multiplex PCR reads. The sample contains roughly 80,000 distinct CDR3 sequences, roughly 69% of which appear only once. The sequenced material came from tumor-adjacent normal liver tissue. These receptors were obtained from a man aged 40-55 years with primary liver carcinoma and hepatitis B virus infection. Each CDR3 is given with its conserved first and last residue. The D gene is left open where the match is weak. Clone size is stated in some rows and not others, as once, few, many or a class when expanded.

D: .
size: few
J: TRBJ1-2
V: TRBV29-1
DNA: TGCAGCGTTGACACCGACCGCTACACCTTC
CDR3: CSVDTDRYTF

D: .
size: few
J: TRBJ2-2
V: TRBV29-1
DNA: TGCAGCGTTGAAAACCCCCTGGGGACCAACACCGGGGAGCTGTCTTTT
CDR3: CSVENPLGTNTGELSF

D: .
size: few
J: TRBJ2-3
V: TRBV29-1
DNA: TGCAGCGTTGTTCTTATCACAGATACGCAGTATTTT
CDR3: CSVVLITDTQYF

D: TRBD2
size: .
J: TRBJ2-3
V: TRBV6-2/TRBV6-3
DNA: TGTGCCAGCAGCCTCCTCCGACTAGCGGAAGTGGGGGCAGATACGCAGTATTTT
CDR3: CASSLLRLAEVGADTQYF

D: TRBD2
size: .
J: TRBJ2-5
V: TRBV11-2
DNA: TGTGCCAGCAGCTTAGACTCGTGGTCTAGCGGGAGAGGAGAGACCCTGTACTTC
CDR3: CASSLDSWSSGRGETLYF

D: .
size: .
J: TRBJ1-1
V: TRBV7-8
DNA: TGTGCCAGCAGGAGAAGGGGTAACACTGAAGCTTTCTTC
CDR3: CASRRRGNTEAFF

D: .
size: .
J: TRBJ1-2
V: TRBV4-3
DNA: TGCGCCAGCAGGCATGATGGGGTGGGGGACAAGCCCTATGGCTACACCTTC
CDR3: CASRHDGVGDKPYGYTF

D: .
size: .
J: TRBJ2-7
V: TRBV5-1
DNA: TGCGCCAGCAGGGAATCTAATACTTACGAGCAGTACTTC
CDR3: CASRESNTYEQYF

D: .
size: many
J: TRBJ2-7
V: TRBV6-1
DNA: TGTGCCAGCTTCCGGGGCTCCTACGAGCAGTACTTC
CDR3: CASFRGSYEQYF

D: .
size: .
J: TRBJ2-5
V: TRBV10-3
DNA: TGTGTCATCAGTGATTACGGGGAGACCCAGTACTTC
CDR3: CVISDYGETQYF

D: TRBD1
size: .
J: TRBJ2-1
V: TRBV29-1
DNA: TGCAGCTCCGGAGGGACAGGGAAGAGTTCCTACAATGAGCAGTTCTTC
CDR3: CSSGGTGKSSYNEQFF

D: .
size: .
J: TRBJ1-2
V: TRBV13
DNA: TGTGCCAGCAGCTTAAACAGGGACTATGGCTACACCTTC
CDR3: CASSLNRDYGYTF

D: .
size: few
J: TRBJ2-7
V: TRBV28
DNA: TGTGCCAGCAGTTTACGGGGCGGGAACATGGTCGAGCAGTACTTC
CDR3: CASSLRGGNMVEQYF

D: .
size: many
J: TRBJ2-3
V: TRBV11-2
DNA: TGTGCCAGCAGCAGAAGAAGTACAGGGAACACAGATACGCAGTATTTT
CDR3: CASSRRSTGNTDTQYF

D: TRBD2
size: .
J: TRBJ2-4
V: TRBV7-9
DNA: TGCGCCAGCAGCTCTACTAGCGGTGTAGCCAAAAACATTCAGTACTTC
CDR3: CASSSTSGVAKNIQYF

D: TRBD2
size: many
J: TRBJ2-1
V: TRBV6-1
DNA: TGTGCCAGCAGTGGGCTAGCGGGGGGGAGCTCCTACAATGAGCAGTTCTTC
CDR3: CASSGLAGGSSYNEQFF

D: .
size: .
J: TRBJ1-2
V: TRBV29-1
DNA: TGCGGCTTAACCGGCGGTAACTATGGCTACACCTTC
CDR3: CGLTGGNYGYTF

D: .
size: .
J: TRBJ1-5
V: TRBV11-2
DNA: TGTGCCAACAGCCCACAGACCCTGCCAGATACTCAGCATTTT
CDR3: CANSPQTLPDTQHF

D: TRBD1
size: .
J: TRBJ1-5
V: TRBV6-2/TRBV6-3
DNA: TGTGCCAGCGGTTACAGCCCCAGGGGGGTAATAACTCAGCCCCAGCATTTT
CDR3: CASGYSPRGVITQPQHF

D: .
size: .
J: TRBJ2-5
V: TRBV18
DNA: TGTGCCAACTCCCCTCGGACAGAAGAGACCCAGTACTTC
CDR3: CANSPRTEETQYF

D: .
size: .
J: TRBJ2-6
V: TRBV11-2
DNA: TGTGCCAACAGCTTAGGGGCCCTCACAACAGGGAACTCTGGGGTCAGCGTCCTGACTTTC
CDR3: CANSLGALTTGNSGVSVLTF

D: .
size: .
J: TRBJ2-2
V: TRBV6-2/TRBV6-3
DNA: TGTGATAGTGGTTACTTCTTAAGCGGGGAGCTGTTTTTT
CDR3: CDSGYFLSGELFF

D: .
size: .
J: TRBJ2-1
V: TRBV7-2
DNA: TGTGTCAACAGCTCTGGGCAGGGGTGGTCCTACAATGAGCAGTTCTTC
CDR3: CVNSSGQGWSYNEQFF

D: .
size: .
J: TRBJ2-7
V: TRBV4-1
DNA: TGCCCCAGCAGCCCTCATCCTCTAGGGTACGAGCAGTACTTC
CDR3: CPSSPHPLGYEQYF

D: TRBD2
size: .
J: TRBJ2-2
V: TRBV12-3/TRBV12-4
DNA: TGTGCCAGCAGTTTATTCCTAGCGGGAGCCACCCGGGAGCTGTCTTTT
CDR3: CASSLFLAGATRELSF

D: TRBD1
size: .
J: TRBJ2-3
V: TRBV6-6
DNA: TGTGCCGCATCGACAGGGTCTGCAGATAGGCAATATTTT
CDR3: CAASTGSADRQYF

D: .
size: few
J: TRBJ2-1
V: TRBV12-3/TRBV12-4
DNA: TGTGCCAGTATTACCGTGACTTCCTACAATGAGCAGTTCTTC
CDR3: CASITVTSYNEQFF

D: .
size: few
J: TRBJ2-7
V: TRBV11-2
DNA: TGTGCCGGCAGCTTAACCGACGGTGCCTACGAGCAGTACTTC
CDR3: CAGSLTDGAYEQYF

D: .
size: once
J: TRBJ2-3
V: TRBV4-3
DNA: TGCGCCAGCAGCCAAGGAGTCGTCTTTGTAGATACGCAGTATTTT
CDR3: CASSQGVVFVDTQYF

D: TRBD1
size: many
J: TRBJ2-1
V: TRBV6-1
DNA: TGTGCCAGCAGCATCGGGACAGGGGCTCACAATGAGCAGTTCTTC
CDR3: CASSIGTGAHNEQFF

D: TRBD2
size: .
J: TRBJ2-2
V: TRBV24-1
DNA: TGTGCAACCACCGGGGGGAAGAACACCGGGGAGCTGTTTTTT
CDR3: CATTGGKNTGELFF

D: .
size: few
J: TRBJ1-2
V: TRBV29-1
DNA: TGCAGCATTGGGCAGGGCTGGGGCATGGGCTATGGCTACACCTTC
CDR3: CSIGQGWGMGYGYTF

D: .
size: few
J: TRBJ2-1
V: TRBV6-2/TRBV6-3
DNA: TGTGCCAGCAGTTACTGGCTGAATGAGCAGTTCTTC
CDR3: CASSYWLNEQFF

D: TRBD2
size: .
J: TRBJ2-7
V: TRBV15
DNA: TGTGCCTCCAGCAGGGCGGGCGGGAGCTACGAGCAGTACTTC
CDR3: CASSRAGGSYEQYF

D: .
size: few
J: TRBJ1-5
V: TRBV2
DNA: TGTGCCAGCAGTTCCCACATTGTAGGACAGCCCCAGCATTTT
CDR3: CASSSHIVGQPQHF

D: .
size: .
J: TRBJ2-4
V: TRBV6-1
DNA: TGTGCCAGCAGTGGGGAGACAGGCTTTCAGAGGGCCAAAAACATTGAGTACTTC
CDR3: CASSGETGFQRAKNIEYF

D: .
size: .
J: TRBJ2-5
V: TRBV6-2/TRBV6-3
DNA: TGTGCCAGCAGTTCACGGATAGTTATGGAGACCCAGTACTTC
CDR3: CASSSRIVMETQYF

D: .
size: many
J: TRBJ2-7
V: TRBV7-9
DNA: TGTGCCAGCAGCTTAGCCGGCGGGACCCGAACGACCAACCGCCACGAGCAGTACTTC
CDR3: CASSLAGGTRTTNRHEQYF

D: .
size: .
J: TRBJ2-1
V: TRBV4-1
DNA: TGCGCCAGCAGCCTGTTCGGTAACAACAACAATAAGCAATTCTTC
CDR3: CASSLFGNNNNKQFF

D: .
size: .
J: TRBJ2-7
V: TRBV6-2/TRBV6-3
DNA: TGTGCCTGCAGTTGGCGGGACACCTACGAGCACTACTTC
CDR3: CACSWRDTYEHYF

D: TRBD1
size: .
J: TRBJ1-2
V: TRBV13
DNA: TGTGCAAGCAGCCTCCAGGGGGTCGGTGGCCACACCTTC
CDR3: CASSLQGVGGHTF